The 13 T cell receptor beta chains below were found in one sample sequenced in a study of T-cell reconstitution after alpha-beta-depleted transplantation in children. Unique molecular identifiers tagged the TCRbeta library. MiXCR was run by TCRdb on the PCR reads, yielding one entry per CDR3 protein. The sample lists about 400,000 distinct CDR3 sequences; 20% were seen once. The specimen comprised PBMCs from the stem cell graft donor, sampled from the stem cell graft. The source is a human donor who donated a stem cell graft to a child with acute myeloid leukemia.

The chain is built from TRBV12-3 or TRBV12-4 and TRBJ1-5, with TRBD1 matching 7 bases. The CDR3 is made up of 15 amino acids. J lost 4 bases, V lost 6 bases, and 9 bases had no gene match. CDR3 in amino acids: CASRKRDRENQPQHF. The CDR3 region has the DNA TGTGCCAGCAGGAAACGCGACAGGGAAAATCAGCCCCAGCATTTT.

A few counts support this clonotype. The V and J genes are TRBV29-1 and TRBJ1-1; a possible D gene is TRBD1 (5 bases). V shed 4 bases and J shed 1 base, with 16 bases lying between them. CDR3 length: 15 residues. CDR1 and CDR2 from the germline V gene are SQVTM and ANQGSEA. Here the CDR3 DNA reads TGCAGCGTTGCTGGCGGACCAGGGTGGAACACTGAAGCTTTCTTT. Protein: CSVAGGPGWNTEAFF.

This clonotype was observed a few times. The chain employs TRBV15 and TRBJ2-5; D not certain. Germline CDR1 and CDR2: LNHNV and YYDKDF (reference sequence). The V end was cut by 2 bases, the J end by 2 bases, with 9 bases between. This CDR3 has 14 residues. The CDR3 protein is CATSRTQIQETQYF. In DNA form, the CDR3 reads TGTGCCACCAGCAGAACCCAGATACAAGAGACCCAGTACTTC.

This clonotype was seen more than once but under ten times. The chain employs TRBV19 and TRBJ1-1; unclear D gene. The CDR3 totals 12 residues. The germline CDR1 and CDR2 sequences are LNHDA and SQIVND (reference sequence). V lost 3 bases, J lost 5 bases, and 7 bases lay in between. CDR3 coding DNA: TGTGCCAGTAGTATTACGAGAACTGAAGCTTTCTTT. This codes for CASSITRTEAFF.

This clonotype has more than one count but fewer than ten. The chain has TRBV20-1 and TRBJ2-7; D is possibly TRBD1 or TRBD2 (7 bases each). The V gene lost 0 bases and the J gene lost 6 bases, with 18 bases spanning the gap. CDR3 length equals 15 residues. Germline CDR1 reads DFQATT; CDR2 reads SNEGSKA (reference sequence). Written as DNA, the CDR3 is TGCAGTGCTAGAGACCCCTCGACAGGGAGGGGCGAGCAGTACTTC. Protein: CSARDPSTGRGEQYF.

The genes are TRBV12-3 or TRBV12-4 and TRBJ2-2; the match to TRBD2 covers 10 bases. Trimming at V came to 6 bases and at J to 2 bases, leaving 6 bases not matched to a gene. The CDR3 sequence is 16 residues long. Here the CDR3 reads CASSPSGRRNTGELFF. CDR3 DNA sequence: TGTGCCAGCAGCCCTAGCGGGAGAAGAAACACCGGGGAGCTGTTTTTT.

This clonotype has a count of ten or more. V and J are TRBV12-3 or TRBV12-4 and TRBJ2-2, with 8 bases that match TRBD1. V dropped 7 bases and J dropped 1; count of bases not matched to a gene: 5. The CDR3 is made up of 15 amino acids. This CDR3 is CASTRQGRNTGELFF. The CDR3 nucleotides read TGTGCCAGCACCAGACAGGGGAGGAACACCGGGGAGCTGTTTTTT.

This clonotype was detected only a few times. The chain joins TRBV12-3 or TRBV12-4 to TRBJ2-4, with D perhaps assigned TRBD1 or TRBD2 (6 bases each). Trimming removed 3 bases at V and 8 bases at J, with 14 bases between. The CDR3 spans 14 residues. The CDR3 region is CASSFPGGEYIQYF. In DNA form, the CDR3 reads TGTGCCAGCAGTTTCCCCGGGGGCGAGTACATTCAGTACTTC.

This clonotype was seen ten or more times. The V and J genes are TRBV29-1 and TRBJ2-1; TRBD2 matches 11 bases. Looked up from germline, CDR1 is SQVTM and CDR2 is ANQGSEA. CDR3 length equals 14 residues. The V segment lost 1 base and the J segment 8 bases; nucleotides outside the gene matches: 4. The CDR3 loop is CSVEGLAGIDEQFF. As DNA, the CDR3 is TGCAGCGTTGAAGGACTAGCGGGAATCGATGAGCAGTTCTTC.

This clonotype has more than one count but fewer than ten. The V call is TRBV10-3, the J call TRBJ2-7, with 7 bases matching TRBD1. The CDR3 contains 15 residues. Trimming removed 7 bases from V and 0 bases from J; junction bases left unmatched: 9. CDR1 ENHRY and CDR2 SYGVKD come from the germline V gene. CDR3 loop: CAIKIWTGRSYEQYF. The CDR3 DNA sequence: TGTGCCATCAAAATCTGGACAGGACGCTCCTACGAGCAGTACTTC.

This clonotype was observed a handful of times. The chain joins TRBV6-2 or TRBV6-3 to TRBJ1-1; no reliable D call. CDR3 length: 15 residues. V lost 4 bases and J 1 base, leaving 13 bases between the germline ends. Germline CDR1 is MNHEY and CDR2 is SVGEGT. CDR3 sequence reads: CASSLPPDRNTEAFF. The CDR3 nucleotides are TGTGCCAGCAGTTTACCCCCGGACCGGAACACTGAAGCTTTCTTT.

This clonotype was counted at least ten times. The CDR3 nucleotides read TGCAGTGCTAGACGGATGGGAAGCGGGAGTTCGAATGAGCAGTTCTTC. It codes for CSARRMGSGSSNEQFF. This rearrangement joins TRBV20-1 to TRBJ2-1, with 8 nucleotides matching TRBD2. With 2 bases clipped from V and 7 bases from J, the junction kept 13 bases outside the gene matches. CDR3 size: 16 residues. Germline loops: CDR1 DFQATT, CDR2 SNEGSKA (reference sequence).

This clonotype was detected only a few times. This chain connects TRBV6-5 to TRBJ2-1, with TRBD2 matching over 11 bases. The CDR3 has 16 amino acids. The germline gives CDR1 MNHEY, CDR2 SVGAGI. V dropped 4 bases and J dropped 5; count of bases not matched to a gene: 7. The CDR3 DNA reads as TGTGCCAGCAGTTCCATAGCGGGAGGGCCTCACAATGAGCAGTTCTTC. This sequence encodes CASSSIAGGPHNEQFF.